This is a list of T cell receptor beta chains from one sample in a study of human T cells and chemical hapten exposure. Each CDR3 protein is one row after TCRdb ran MiXCR on the RACE reads. The table includes approximately 400,000 distinct CDR3 sequences, roughly 4.8% detected once. Source: whole blood, taken in connection with sensitization to the hapten diphenylcyclopropenone (DPC). The receptors stem from a woman aged 45-65 years with alopecia areata. Some clones in this sample may be carry-over from other donors' samples. Both conserved end residues are part of each CDR3. Each record gives: J gene, D gene, clone size, V gene, CDR3 DNA, CDR3 protein. The D gene is left open where the match is weak. Not all rows give a size; the values are once, few, many and, for expanded clones, a class.

J gene: TRBJ2-3; D gene: .; clone size: many; V gene: TRBV5-1; CDR3 DNA: TGCGCCAGCAGCTCGGACTCCTTCGGGAATACGCAGTATTTT; CDR3 protein: CASSSDSFGNTQYF
J gene: TRBJ2-1; D gene: .; clone size: many; V gene: TRBV5-6; CDR3 DNA: TGTGCCAGCAGCTTCGCGGGGGCAGGGGAATTCTTC; CDR3 protein: CASSFAGAGEFF
J gene: TRBJ2-7; D gene: TRBD1; clone size: .; V gene: TRBV27; CDR3 DNA: TGTGCCAGCAAATTTGGACAGGGGTGGAACGAGCAGTACTTC; CDR3 protein: CASKFGQGWNEQYF
J gene: TRBJ2-5; D gene: .; clone size: .; V gene: TRBV6-6; CDR3 DNA: TGTGCCAGCAGTCGGGGGACTCCGGAGACCCAGTACTTC; CDR3 protein: CASSRGTPETQYF
J gene: TRBJ1-6; D gene: .; clone size: .; V gene: TRBV30; CDR3 DNA: TGTGCCTGGAGTGGGGGACGTCAAAATTCACCCCTCCACTTT; CDR3 protein: CAWSGGRQNSPLHF
J gene: TRBJ2-4; D gene: .; clone size: many; V gene: TRBV5-4; CDR3 DNA: TGTGCCAGCAGCTTGAATAAGGGCATTCAGTACTTC; CDR3 protein: CASSLNKGIQYF
J gene: TRBJ1-5; D gene: .; clone size: few; V gene: TRBV6-5; CDR3 DNA: TGTGCCAGCAGTTACTCTCCCTTGGGCCCTGTCAATCAGCCCCAGCATTTT; CDR3 protein: CASSYSPLGPVNQPQHF
J gene: TRBJ1-5; D gene: TRBD1; clone size: many; V gene: TRBV4-1; CDR3 DNA: TGTGCCAGCAGCCAAGGACAGGGGGGACAGCCCCAGCATTTT; CDR3 protein: CASSQGQGGQPQHF
J gene: TRBJ1-6; D gene: .; clone size: few; V gene: TRBV10-3; CDR3 DNA: TGTGCCATCAGTGACGTTCAAGTCCACAGTGGAAATTCACCCCTCCACTTT; CDR3 protein: CAISDVQVHSGNSPLHF
J gene: TRBJ1-5; D gene: .; clone size: many; V gene: TRBV7-8; CDR3 DNA: TGTGCCAGCAGCTTAGGCCGGTCTGGAGAGCCCCAGCATTTT; CDR3 protein: CASSLGRSGEPQHF
J gene: TRBJ1-2; D gene: .; clone size: few; V gene: TRBV7-9; CDR3 DNA: TGTGCCAGCAGCTTAAGTCAGCAAGCTAACTATGGCTACACCTTC; CDR3 protein: CASSLSQQANYGYTF
J gene: TRBJ2-1; D gene: .; clone size: few; V gene: TRBV20-1; CDR3 DNA: TGCAGTGCTAGGCAGCGGTACAATGAGCAGTTCTTC; CDR3 protein: CSARQRYNEQFF
J gene: TRBJ1-5; D gene: .; clone size: many; V gene: TRBV20-1; CDR3 DNA: TGCAGTGCTAAAGGACAATCAAATGGCAATCAGCCCCAGCATTTT; CDR3 protein: CSAKGQSNGNQPQHF
J gene: TRBJ2-5; D gene: .; clone size: few; V gene: TRBV7-2; CDR3 DNA: TGTGCCAGCAGCTTGCTACAATTAGAGACCCAGTACTTC; CDR3 protein: CASSLLQLETQYF
J gene: TRBJ2-7; D gene: .; clone size: few; V gene: TRBV5-1; CDR3 DNA: TGCGCCAGCAGCTTGGGGGCCTCATCCTCCTACGAGCAGTACTTC; CDR3 protein: CASSLGASSSYEQYF
J gene: TRBJ1-4; D gene: TRBD1; clone size: many; V gene: TRBV6-5; CDR3 DNA: TGTGCCAGCAGTCCAGGGGGTCCGAATGAAAAACTGTTTTTT; CDR3 protein: CASSPGGPNEKLFF
J gene: TRBJ1-2; D gene: .; clone size: many; V gene: TRBV12-3/TRBV12-4; CDR3 DNA: TGTGCCACCTACCCCGGGGCGCAGGGCTATGGCTACACCTTC; CDR3 protein: CATYPGAQGYGYTF
J gene: TRBJ1-2; D gene: .; clone size: many; V gene: TRBV10-3; CDR3 DNA: TGTGCCATCAGTGAGGGCTTCAGTAACCCTGAACATGGCTACACCTTC; CDR3 protein: CAISEGFSNPEHGYTF
J gene: TRBJ2-6; D gene: .; clone size: many; V gene: TRBV11-2; CDR3 DNA: TGTGCCAGCAGCATCCCTGACGGGACTGGGGCCAACGTCCTGACTTTC; CDR3 protein: CASSIPDGTGANVLTF
J gene: TRBJ1-2; D gene: .; clone size: many; V gene: TRBV6-5; CDR3 DNA: TGTGCCAGCAGTTCCAGGGAACCGAACTATGGCTACACCTTC; CDR3 protein: CASSSREPNYGYTF
J gene: TRBJ2-4; D gene: .; clone size: few; V gene: TRBV7-9; CDR3 DNA: TGTGCCAGCAGCTCCTCCCCACCGGCCCAGAAGGACATTCAGTACTTC; CDR3 protein: CASSSSPPAQKDIQYF
J gene: TRBJ1-2; D gene: TRBD1; clone size: many; V gene: TRBV11-2; CDR3 DNA: TGTGCCAGCAGCTCGTCAGTAGGGGGCCACTATGGCTACACCTTC; CDR3 protein: CASSSSVGGHYGYTF
J gene: TRBJ1-2; D gene: .; clone size: few; V gene: TRBV2; CDR3 DNA: TGTGCCAGCAGTGAATTCAGGTCTAACTATGGCTACACCTTC; CDR3 protein: CASSEFRSNYGYTF
J gene: TRBJ2-6; D gene: .; clone size: many; V gene: TRBV4-1; CDR3 DNA: TGCGCCAGCAGCCAAGCGGTTCAGTTCTCTGGGGCCAACGTCCTGACTTTC; CDR3 protein: CASSQAVQFSGANVLTF
J gene: TRBJ2-7; D gene: .; clone size: .; V gene: TRBV14; CDR3 DNA: TGTGCCAGCAGCCATACACTCGGGGGCTACGAGCAGTACTTC; CDR3 protein: CASSHTLGGYEQYF
J gene: TRBJ1-3; D gene: .; clone size: .; V gene: TRBV12-3/TRBV12-4; CDR3 DNA: TGTGCCAGCCCCTCAGCCCTTTTAACCTCTGGAAACACCATATATTTT; CDR3 protein: CASPSALLTSGNTIYF
J gene: TRBJ1-6; D gene: TRBD1; clone size: .; V gene: TRBV7-2; CDR3 DNA: TGTGCCAGCAGGTTGGGACAGGGCAATTCACCCCTCCACTTT; CDR3 protein: CASRLGQGNSPLHF
J gene: TRBJ1-2; D gene: .; clone size: many; V gene: TRBV6-2/TRBV6-3; CDR3 DNA: TGTGCCAGCAGTACCTTAGACGGGGCTAACTATGGCTACACCTTC; CDR3 protein: CASSTLDGANYGYTF
J gene: TRBJ2-1; D gene: TRBD1; clone size: many; V gene: TRBV10-3; CDR3 DNA: TGTGCCAGTATGGACAGGAGGCAGTTCTTC; CDR3 protein: CASMDRRQFF
J gene: TRBJ2-1; D gene: .; clone size: many; V gene: TRBV12-3/TRBV12-4; CDR3 DNA: TGTGCCAGCAGGGGCGATTCGGGCAATGAGCAGTTCTTC; CDR3 protein: CASRGDSGNEQFF
J gene: TRBJ2-7; D gene: TRBD1; clone size: .; V gene: TRBV2; CDR3 DNA: TGTGCCAGCAGTGAAGCCGGGACAGGGGGGTACGAGCAGTACTTC; CDR3 protein: CASSEAGTGGYEQYF
J gene: TRBJ2-7; D gene: .; clone size: many; V gene: TRBV10-3; CDR3 DNA: TGTGCCATCGCTGACGACCTGAGCTCCTACGAGCAGTACTTC; CDR3 protein: CAIADDLSSYEQYF
J gene: TRBJ2-3; D gene: TRBD2; clone size: many; V gene: TRBV7-9; CDR3 DNA: TGTGCCAGCAGCTCGCGGGAGGGCCCCACAGATACGCAGTATTTT; CDR3 protein: CASSSREGPTDTQYF
J gene: TRBJ2-1; D gene: TRBD2; clone size: many; V gene: TRBV29-1; CDR3 DNA: TGCAGCGCACAACCGACTAGCGGTTACAATGAGCAGTTCTTC; CDR3 protein: CSAQPTSGYNEQFF
J gene: TRBJ2-7; D gene: .; clone size: many; V gene: TRBV28; CDR3 DNA: TGTGCCAGCAGTTTAGAAGCATACGAGCAGTACTTC; CDR3 protein: CASSLEAYEQYF
J gene: TRBJ2-3; D gene: TRBD1; clone size: .; V gene: TRBV7-2; CDR3 DNA: TGTGCCAGCAGCTCAGGGGGAGAATATACGCAGTATTTT; CDR3 protein: CASSSGGEYTQYF
J gene: TRBJ1-3; D gene: .; clone size: many; V gene: TRBV27; CDR3 DNA: TGTGCCGTCGGGGAATTGGGAAACACCATATATTTT; CDR3 protein: CAVGELGNTIYF
J gene: TRBJ2-1; D gene: TRBD1; clone size: few; V gene: TRBV28; CDR3 DNA: TGTGCCAGCAGTTTATCGTGGGACAGTGACTACAATGAGCAGTTCTTC; CDR3 protein: CASSLSWDSDYNEQFF
J gene: TRBJ2-1; D gene: TRBD2; clone size: many; V gene: TRBV6-2/TRBV6-3; CDR3 DNA: TGTGCCAGCAGTTACTCGAAGGGACTAGGCAATGAGCAGTTCTTC; CDR3 protein: CASSYSKGLGNEQFF
J gene: TRBJ2-1; D gene: TRBD2; clone size: many; V gene: TRBV11-2; CDR3 DNA: TGTGCCAGCAGCCAACTACCTAGCGGGGGGGCCTTCAATGAGCAGTTCTTC; CDR3 protein: CASSQLPSGGAFNEQFF
J gene: TRBJ1-2; D gene: .; clone size: many; V gene: TRBV12-3/TRBV12-4; CDR3 DNA: TGTGCCAGCAGTTTCTATTCGACAGACTATGGCTACACCTTC; CDR3 protein: CASSFYSTDYGYTF
J gene: TRBJ1-5; D gene: TRBD1; clone size: many; V gene: TRBV7-2; CDR3 DNA: TGTGCCAGCAGCTTAAATGGAGTCACAGGGGGCCTGGGGGGACAGCCCCAGCATTTT; CDR3 protein: CASSLNGVTGGLGGQPQHF
J gene: TRBJ1-1; D gene: .; clone size: many; V gene: TRBV18; CDR3 DNA: TGTGCCAGCTCGCTCCAAGAGGGGAACACTGAAGCTTTCTTT; CDR3 protein: CASSLQEGNTEAFF
J gene: TRBJ1-1; D gene: .; clone size: .; V gene: TRBV28; CDR3 DNA: TGTGCCAGCAGTTTATTAGTTGAGAACACTGAAGCTTTCTTT; CDR3 protein: CASSLLVENTEAFF